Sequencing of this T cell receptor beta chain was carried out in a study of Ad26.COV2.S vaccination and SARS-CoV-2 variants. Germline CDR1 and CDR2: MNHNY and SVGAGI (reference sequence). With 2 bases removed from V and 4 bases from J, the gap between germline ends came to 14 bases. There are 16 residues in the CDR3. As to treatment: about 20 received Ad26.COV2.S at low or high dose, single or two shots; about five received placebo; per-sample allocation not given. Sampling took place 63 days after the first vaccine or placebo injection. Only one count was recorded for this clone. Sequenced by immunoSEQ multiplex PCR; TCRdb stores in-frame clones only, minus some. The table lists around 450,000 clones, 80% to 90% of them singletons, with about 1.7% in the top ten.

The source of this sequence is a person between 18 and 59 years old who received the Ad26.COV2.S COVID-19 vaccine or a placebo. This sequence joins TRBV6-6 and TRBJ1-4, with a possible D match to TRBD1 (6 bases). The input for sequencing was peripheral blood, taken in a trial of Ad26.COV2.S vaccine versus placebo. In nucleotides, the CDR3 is TGTGCCAGCAGTTACGACAGGCCTGGATTTAATGAAAAACTGTTTTTT. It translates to CASSYDRPGFNEKLFF.